Following are 17 T cell receptor beta chains from one sample sequenced in a study of blood T cell repertoires in COVID-19. Only in-frame clones appear in the TCRdb table, and some are missing; sequencing was by immunoSEQ multiplex PCR. The repertoire holds some 200,000 clones, with around 81% as singletons. Material for sequencing was peripheral blood. All receptors come from a woman in her fifties or sixties with acute or convalescent COVID-19.

This clone was seen just once. The chain combines TRBV6-5 with TRBJ1-1; D gene ambiguous. Per the germline V gene, CDR1 is MNHEY and CDR2 is SVGAGI. The length of the CDR3 is 14 residues. Trimming removed 0 bases at V and 7 bases at J, with 12 bases between. CDR3 in amino acids: CASSYSNGAGEAFF. CDR3 nucleotide sequence: TGTGCCAGCAGTTACTCGAATGGAGCCGGTGAAGCTTTCTTT.

This clone was observed once. The gene calls are TRBV27 and TRBJ1-5; maybe TRBD1 (5 bases). This CDR3 region has 15 residues. Trimming left V 6 bases short and J 2 bases short, with 14 bases between. Per the germline V gene, CDR1 is MNHEY and CDR2 is SMNVEV (reference sequence). CDR3 protein: CASREQGWGNQPQHF. The CDR3 region has the DNA TGTGCCAGCAGGGAGCAGGGTTGGGGCAATCAGCCCCAGCATTTT.

The chain joins TRBV9 to TRBJ2-1, with 12 bases identical to TRBD1. The CDR3 has 15 residues. Trimming removed 0 bases from V and 9 bases from J; junction bases left unmatched: 4. Germline V gives CDR1 SGDLS, CDR2 YYNGEE. The CDR3 is CASSVGGQGAGEQFF. The CDR3 coding sequence is TGTGCCAGCAGCGTAGGGGGACAGGGGGCAGGTGAGCAGTTCTTC. The full variable domain, completed using reference TRBV9 and TRBJ2-1, is DSGVTQTPKHLITATGQRVTLRCSPRSGDLSVYWYQQSLDQGLQFLIQYYNGEERAKGNILERFSAQQFPDLHSELNLSSLELGDSALYFCASSVGGQGAGEQFFGPGTRLTVL.

This sequence joins TRBV4-3 and TRBJ2-3; perhaps TRBD2 as D (6 bases). The V and J ends lost 2 bases and 6 bases respectively, with 9 bases between them. CDR1 is LGHNA and CDR2 is YSLEER in the germline V gene. The CDR3 runs 13 residues. The CDR3 bases are TGCGCCAGCAGCCAAAGACTAGGGGATACGCAGTATTTT. Amino acids: CASSQRLGDTQYF.

The CDR3 DNA reads TGTGCCAGCAGCTTACCCAGCGACCCCCTTGAGCAGTTCTTC. It codes for CASSLPSDPLEQFF. The chain carries TRBV7-2 and TRBJ2-1; no clear D. Germline CDR1 is SGHTA and CDR2 is FQGNSA. Deletions cut 2 bases from V and 9 bases from J, with 14 bases between. CDR3 length equals 14 residues.

This clone has only one observation. In DNA, the CDR3 is TGTGCCAGCAGGTCATCCTATGGCTACACCTTC. Its translation is CASRSSYGYTF. The chain has TRBV2 and TRBJ1-2, with D unclear. V lost 6 bases to trimming and J lost 4 bases, with 6 bases between them. This CDR3 comprises 11 residues. The germline gives CDR1 SNHLY, CDR2 FYNNEI.

This chain joins TRBV5-8 and TRBJ1-1, with 9 positions matching TRBD1. This CDR3 spans 16 amino acids. Germline V gives CDR1 SGHTS, CDR2 YDEGEE. V lost 5 bases and J lost 4; bases outside the gene matches: 12. The CDR3 region has the DNA TGTGCCAGCAGTCGACCCTGGGACAGGGCCGCCACTGAAGCTTTCTTT. Amino acid sequence: CASSRPWDRAATEAFF.

DNA for the CDR3: TGTGCCAGCAGCTTCGGACAGGGATGGAGCTATGGCTACACCTTC. Translation: CASSFGQGWSYGYTF. The chain employs TRBV11-2 and TRBJ1-2, with TRBD1 identical over 8 bases. The V gene end was trimmed by 3 bases and the J gene end by 4 bases; junction bases not matched to a gene: 7. Germline values: CDR1 SGHAT, CDR2 FQNNGV. The CDR3 runs 15 residues.

The rearrangement uses TRBV4-2 and TRBJ2-7; 9 bases match TRBD2. The CDR3 contains 14 residues. Losses at the gene ends were 1 base for V and 4 bases for J; bases not matched to a gene: 2. Germline V gene data show CDR1 as LGHNA and CDR2 as YNFKEQ. The CDR3 here is CASSQASGDYEQYF. Here the CDR3 DNA reads TGTGCCAGCAGCCAAGCTAGCGGGGATTACGAGCAGTACTTC.

The chain employs TRBV2 and TRBJ1-6; TRBD1 matches at 8 bases. The CDR3 covers 12 residues. Trimming at V came to 9 bases and at J to 10 bases, leaving 5 bases not matched to a gene. CDR1 is SNHLY and CDR2 is FYNNEI in the germline V gene. The CDR3 DNA follows: TGTGCCAGAGGACAGGGCGGATCACCCCTCCACTTT. Translated: CARGQGGSPLHF. The full variable domain, its missing parts supplied by reference TRBV2 and TRBJ1-6, is EPEVTQTPSHQVTQMGQEVILRCVPISNHLYFYWYRQILGQKVEFLVSFYNNEISEKSEIFDDQFSVERPDGSNFTLKIRSTKLEDSAMYFCARGQGGSPLHFGNGTRLTVT.

The chain couples TRBV19 to TRBJ1-4, with TRBD1 matching 7 bases. CDR1 is LNHDA, CDR2 SQIVND, per germline (reference sequence). Germline trimming cut 5 bases from V and 8 bases from J; bases unmatched to any gene: 14. This CDR3 has 16 amino acids. DNA of the CDR3: TGTGCCAGTAGTTCTCCCCGGGACAGAGGACGCGAAAAACTGTTTTTT. Translating gives CASSSPRDRGREKLFF.

In DNA form, the CDR3 reads TGTGCCAGCAGCTCGTCTGGGGAGACACTAGATACGCAGTATTTT. This gives the protein CASSSSGETLDTQYF. The chain carries TRBV7-2 and TRBJ2-3; perhaps TRBD2 as D (5 bases). The V end was cut by 4 bases, the J end by 5 bases, with 16 bases between. Germline V gene data show CDR1 as SGHTA and CDR2 as FQGNSA. CDR3 length equals 15 residues.

This chain uses TRBV6-5 with TRBJ2-3, with 10 bases that match TRBD2. Germline lookup yields CDR1 MNHEY and CDR2 SVGAGI. V was clipped by 6 bases and J by 3 bases; unmatched bases: 6. This CDR3 comprises 15 residues. The CDR3 region has the DNA TGTGCCAGCAGACAAGCGGGGGGGATTACAGATACGCAGTATTTT. This gives the protein CASRQAGGITDTQYF.

This chain connects TRBV5-6 to TRBJ1-1; no clear D gene. Germline CDR1 and CDR2: SGHDT and YYEEEE. This CDR3 has 16 residues. V lost 4 bases and J 1 base, leaving 17 bases between the germline ends. The CDR3 reads CASSPAPVGRNTEAFF. The CDR3 region has the DNA TGTGCCAGCAGCCCCGCACCGGTGGGCCGGAACACTGAAGCTTTCTTT.

V is TRBV5-1 and J is TRBJ1-4; TRBD1 aligns across 9 bases. The V segment lost 4 bases and the J segment 0 bases; nucleotides outside the gene matches: 4. The CDR3 has 16 amino acids. Per germline, CDR1 SGHRS and CDR2 YFSETQ. CDR3 protein: CASSQTGGATNEKLFF. CDR3 in DNA: TGCGCCAGCAGCCAGACAGGGGGTGCAACTAATGAAAAACTGTTTTTT.

V usage is TRBV4-2 and J usage is TRBJ2-4; 8 nucleotides line up with TRBD1. The V and J ends lost 8 bases and 8 bases, in that order; junction bases with no gene match: 14. The CDR3 extends over 15 amino acids. CDR1 is LGHNA and CDR2 is YNFKEQ in the germline V gene. CDR3 sequence reads: CASFPLGQGVYIQYF. CDR3 DNA: TGTGCCAGCTTCCCCCTTGGACAGGGAGTTTACATTCAGTACTTC.

J is TRBJ2-3 and V is TRBV6-6, with a weak D call TRBD2 (7 bases). Between the trimmed V and J ends, which lost 8 bases and 0 bases, there was a span of 15 bases. CDR1 and CDR2 from the germline V gene are MNHNY and SVGAGI (reference sequence). The CDR3 is 15 residues long. CDR3 sequence: CASDNGGPSTDTQYF. The CDR3 DNA reads TGTGCCAGCGATAACGGGGGGCCAAGCACAGATACGCAGTATTTT.